Sequencing of this TCR beta chain was carried out in a study of cytotoxic CD8 clonotypes in ibrutinib-treated CLL. Study at large: Response material was collected after a median 12 months of treatment, range 6 to 36.

The CDR3 loop spans 16 amino acids. Around 2 micrograms of genomic DNA (from cryopreserved PBMCs) were used for TCR beta libraries. Deep sequencing aimed at 1 in 200,000 to 1 in 1 million T cells' resolution. Using immunoSEQ multiplex PCR, the repertoire was profiled, and TCRdb retains in-frame clones only, with some absent. Among 300,000 to 400,000 clones listed, over 60% were seen once. The starting material was PBMCs, obtained after 36 months of ibrutinib treatment. V usage is TRBV12-1 and J usage is TRBJ1-1; TRBD1 is taken as the D call from the table, unchecked against the DNA. TRBV12-1 is given as a pseudogene. The receptor was isolated from a human donor with chronic lymphocytic leukemia. CDR3 loop: CASSFPRDRGGTEAFF. The CDR3 DNA is TGTGCCAGCAGCTTCCCCCGGGACAGGGGCGGCACTGAAGCTTTCTTT.